Presented here are 32 T cell receptor beta chains from one specimen sequenced in a study of T cells after posttransplantation cyclophosphamide (TCRdb year 2016). To prepare the library, the immunoSEQ multiplex PCR assay was applied. TCRdb limited this immuneACCESS table to in-frame rearrangements with V and J called. A share of clones is missing; checked studies link under half to unresolved V genes, and the rest is unexplained. The sample counts about 12,000 clones, each observed more than once. The ten top clones hold about 7.1% of the sample. The specimen was PBMCs. The receptor set was obtained from a middle-aged woman in good health, CMV-negative, and a related stem cell transplant donor.

This clone was seen ten or more times. The rearrangement uses TRBV19 and TRBJ2-3; TRBD2 is a possible D gene (6 bases). The CDR3 totals 13 residues. Trimming left V 8 bases short and J 2 bases short, with 11 bases between. Germline loops: CDR1 LNHDA, CDR2 SQIVND (reference sequence). CDR3 protein: CASRTTTTDTQYF. The CDR3 DNA is TGTGCCAGTCGGACTACTACCACAGATACGCAGTATTTT.

This clone was picked up many times. The V call is TRBV29-1, the J call TRBJ2-2; 9 positions match TRBD1. Germline V gene lookup returns CDR1 SQVTM and CDR2 ANQGSEA. The CDR3 is made up of 13 amino acids. V lost 7 bases to trimming and J lost 4 bases; unmatched junction nucleotides: 4. In DNA, the CDR3 is TGCAGCGGACAGGGGGACTCCACCGGGGAGCTGTTTTTT. Translated, it gives CSGQGDSTGELFF.

This clone has ten or more counts. V gene TRBV6-1 combines with J gene TRBJ2-3, with 8 bases fitting TRBD1. The CDR3 is 14 amino acids. V dropped 6 bases and J dropped 2; count of bases not matched to a gene: 4. CDR1 MNHNS and CDR2 SASEGT come from the germline V gene. The CDR3 bases are TGTGCCAGCAGCCGACAGGGGCACACAGATACGCAGTATTTT. Protein: CASSRQGHTDTQYF.

This clone has a count of ten or more. This chain uses TRBV5-6 with TRBJ1-2; D is perhaps TRBD1 (5 bases). This CDR3 has 14 amino acids. CDR1 SGHDT and CDR2 YYEEEE come from the germline V gene. V lost 7 bases and J 3 bases, leaving 16 bases between the germline ends. The CDR3 reads CASGNIGGDYGYTF. For the CDR3, the DNA is TGTGCCAGCGGCAACATTGGAGGGGACTATGGCTACACCTTC.

This clone was recorded at least ten times. The V call is TRBV30, the J call TRBJ2-3; TRBD2 matches at 8 bases. The CDR3 runs to 14 residues. The V segment lost 8 bases and the J segment 5 bases; nucleotides outside the gene matches: 12. Germline CDR1 reads GTSNPN; CDR2 reads SVGIG (reference sequence). This chain's CDR3 is CARTTGTRKDTQYF. For the CDR3, the DNA is TGTGCCCGAACAACCGGGACTAGAAAAGATACGCAGTATTTT.

Many counts were recorded for this clone. This sequence joins TRBV7-2 and TRBJ2-2; 16 positions match TRBD2. The junction had 1 base not matched to a gene; V was cut back by 1 base and J by 5 bases. This CDR3 region has 17 residues. The germline CDR1 and CDR2 sequences are SGHTA and FQGNSA. The chain's CDR3 is CASSLGGLAGGTGELFF. The CDR3 nucleotides read TGTGCCAGCAGCTTAGGGGGACTAGCGGGAGGGACCGGGGAGCTGTTTTTT.

This clone was seen ten or more times. V gene TRBV19 combines with J gene TRBJ1-5; no reliable D call. The germline V and J ends were trimmed by 3 bases and 5 bases, with 11 bases remaining between them. Per the germline V gene, CDR1 is LNHDA and CDR2 is SQIVND (reference sequence). This CDR3 comprises 14 residues. The CDR3 spells CASSIPGFHQPQHF. The CDR3 DNA sequence: TGTGCCAGTAGTATCCCGGGGTTTCATCAGCCCCAGCATTTT.

The chain joins TRBV6-2 or TRBV6-3 to TRBJ1-6; TRBD1 matches at 8 bases. This CDR3 contains 14 residues. Germline CDR1 and CDR2: MNHEY and SVGEGT. Unmatched junction bases numbered 5, after V lost 4 bases and J lost 9 bases. CDR3 DNA sequence: TGTGCCAGCAGTTCGACAGGGGTAGGTTCACCCCTCCACTTT. It specifies CASSSTGVGSPLHF.

This clone showed up many times. The J gene is TRBJ1-1, the V gene TRBV7-9, with a possible D match to TRBD1 (5 bases). The length of the CDR3 is 12 residues. The germline V and J ends were trimmed by 2 bases and 6 bases, with 7 bases remaining between them. Germline V gene data show CDR1 as SEHNR and CDR2 as FQNEAQ (reference sequence). As DNA, the CDR3 is TGTGCCAGCAGCTTACTCAGGGCTGAAGCTTTCTTT. The encoded protein is CASSLLRAEAFF.

This clone has at least ten counts. The chain uses TRBV11-2 and TRBJ2-5, with D possibly matching TRBD2 (6 bases). Per germline, CDR1 SGHAT and CDR2 FQNNGV. Trimming removed 5 bases from V and 5 bases from J, with 15 bases in between. The CDR3 extends over 14 amino acids. DNA for the CDR3: TGTGCCAGCAGCCCGGCCCGGGGGTGGGAGACCCAGTACTTC. The encoded protein is CASSPARGWETQYF.

This clone showed up many times. The chain recombines TRBV27 with TRBJ2-1; a possible D gene is TRBD1 (6 bases). CDR3 length equals 12 residues. CDR1 and CDR2 (germline): MNHEY, SMNVEV (reference sequence). Trimming shortened V by 7 bases and J by 5 bases, and 9 bases separated the two germline ends. As DNA, the CDR3 is TGTGCCAGCAAAACAGGGAACAATGAGCAGTTCTTC. It translates to CASKTGNNEQFF.

Many counts were recorded for this clone. The chain employs TRBV12-3 or TRBV12-4 and TRBJ2-1, with 12 bases that match TRBD2. This CDR3 has 15 residues. V lost 6 bases to trimming and J lost 6 bases; unmatched junction nucleotides: 6. This CDR3 is CASSSTSGSINEQFF. The CDR3 nucleotides are TGTGCCAGCAGCTCGACTAGCGGGAGCATCAATGAGCAGTTCTTC.

This clone showed up many times. The chain recombines TRBV5-1 with TRBJ1-3; 12 nucleotides agree with TRBD1. The CDR3 covers 16 residues. From germline, CDR1 is SGHRS and CDR2 YFSETQ. The V and J ends lost 4 bases and 4 bases, in that order; junction bases with no gene match: 6. The CDR3 DNA sequence: TGCGCCAGCAGCACGGGACAGGGGGCGCTCGGAAACACCATATATTTT. Its translation: CASSTGQGALGNTIYF.

This clone was detected only a few times. The chain employs TRBV29-1 and TRBJ1-5, with 7 bases matching TRBD1. With V trimmed by 3 bases and J by 5 bases, 22 bases remained unmatched. Germline assignment: CDR1 SQVTM and CDR2 ANQGSEA. The CDR3 extends over 19 amino acids. Written as DNA, the CDR3 is TGCAGCGTTGACCTAAGGGGGCCTCGGGGGCCAAATGCAGATCAGCCCCAGCATTTT. Translating it yields CSVDLRGPRGPNADQPQHF.

This clone was detected many times. The chain has TRBV12-3 or TRBV12-4 and TRBJ2-1; 9 nucleotides agree with TRBD2. CDR3 length: 14 amino acids. The ends lost 1 base at V and 15 bases at J; junction bases unmatched: 10. The CDR3 coding sequence is TGTGCCAGCAGTTTAGGGCTAGCGGGGTACCTGGGGTTCTTC. It encodes CASSLGLAGYLGFF.

There are many counts of this clone. The chain is built from TRBV2 and TRBJ2-2; D gene uncertain. The CDR3 runs to 11 residues. V was clipped by 8 bases and J by 3 bases, with 4 bases between them. Germline lookup yields CDR1 SNHLY and CDR2 FYNNEI. This CDR3 reads CASSDTGELFF. CDR3 bases: TGTGCCAGCTCTGACACCGGGGAGCTGTTTTTT.

This clone has a count of ten or more. The chain links TRBV7-6 to TRBJ2-1, with D unclear. This CDR3 region has 14 residues. CDR1 is SGHVS and CDR2 is FNYEAQ in the germline V gene. Trimming shortened V by 1 base and J by 4 bases, and 8 bases separated the two germline ends. Here the CDR3 DNA reads TGTGCCAGCAGCTTAGTCTCACAATACAATGAGCAGTTCTTC. Translated, it gives CASSLVSQYNEQFF.

This clone was counted at least ten times. The chain is built from TRBV18 and TRBJ1-1, with D tentatively TRBD1 (5 bases). CDR1 KGHSH and CDR2 LQKENI come from the germline V gene. The V and J ends lost 2 bases and 5 bases respectively, with 9 bases between them. The CDR3 has 13 amino acids. The CDR3 here is CASSPGAETEAFF. Here the CDR3 DNA reads TGTGCCAGCTCACCAGGGGCAGAGACTGAAGCTTTCTTT.

This clone has ten or more counts. CDR3 coding DNA: TGTGCCAGCAGTCTTGACAGCCGGGGGGGGACCCAGTACTTC. Translation: CASSLDSRGGTQYF. This rearrangement joins TRBV28 to TRBJ2-5; TRBD2 agrees at 8 bases. Per the germline V gene, CDR1 is MDHEN and CDR2 is SYDVKM. Germline trimming cut 5 bases from V and 7 bases from J; bases unmatched to any gene: 9. This CDR3 region has 14 residues.

At least ten counts were recorded for this clone. The genes are TRBV7-9 and TRBJ2-1; 11 bases fit TRBD2. Trimming cost V 2 bases and J 9 bases; bases outside gene matches: 9. Germline V gene lookup returns CDR1 SEHNR and CDR2 FQNEAQ (reference sequence). The CDR3 is 16 amino acids. CDR3 amino acids: CASSLTGTSGYGEQFF. CDR3 nucleotide sequence: TGTGCCAGCAGCTTAACAGGGACTAGCGGATACGGTGAGCAGTTCTTC.

This clone has a count of ten or more. The genes are TRBV12-3 or TRBV12-4 and TRBJ2-1; TRBD2 is a possible D gene (7 bases). The ends were cut back, 6 bases at V and 6 bases at J, with 24 bases in the middle. This CDR3 region has 17 residues. DNA of the CDR3: TGTGCCAGCAGGCGGGGCTTTTGGGGGGGCCAAGGCAATGAGCAGTTCTTC. Residues: CASRRGFWGGQGNEQFF.

This clone was seen many times. The chain has TRBV4-1 and TRBJ2-5; tentatively, D is TRBD2 (5 bases). Trimming removed 1 base from V and 5 bases from J, with 17 bases in between. The CDR3 totals 16 residues. Germline values: CDR1 MGHRA, CDR2 YSYEKL. The CDR3 protein is CASSQGGTGVLETQYF. The DNA of the CDR3 is TGCGCCAGCAGCCAAGGTGGTACCGGGGTTTTGGAGACCCAGTACTTC.

This clone occurred many times. The rearrangement uses TRBV19 and TRBJ1-1, with D perhaps matching TRBD1 (5 bases). Trimming cost V 0 bases and J 5 bases, with 13 bases left between them. CDR1 is LNHDA, CDR2 SQIVND, per germline (reference sequence). The CDR3 sequence is 15 residues long. CDR3 bases: TGTGCCAGTAGTATAGACGGCAGGGAGGGGACTGAAGCTTTCTTT. It translates to CASSIDGREGTEAFF.

Many counts were recorded for this clone. J is TRBJ1-1 and V is TRBV12-3 or TRBV12-4; the D gene is possibly TRBD1 (5 bases). The CDR3 is 14 residues long. V was cut by 2 bases and J by 2 bases, with 9 bases left in between. CDR3 residues: CASSLLGGNTEAFF. The CDR3 DNA reads TGTGCCAGCAGTTTACTCGGGGGTAACACTGAAGCTTTCTTT.

This clone showed up just a few times. V and J are TRBV29-1 and TRBJ1-1; D is perhaps TRBD1 (6 bases). Germline-derived CDR1 and CDR2 are SQVTM and ANQGSEA. This CDR3 is 14 amino acids long. Trimming removed 4 bases at V and 5 bases at J, with 17 bases between. The CDR3: CSVAIRGGTTEAFF. The CDR3 region has the DNA TGCAGCGTTGCCATAAGGGGGGGGACTACTGAAGCTTTCTTT.

This clone was detected many times. This chain connects TRBV6-5 to TRBJ1-2, with 7 nucleotides matching TRBD1. Germline loops: CDR1 MNHEY, CDR2 SVGAGI. V shed 6 bases, J shed 4 bases, and the junction held 11 bases outside the gene matches. This CDR3 region has 15 residues. CDR3 protein: CASRYTGAYTYGYTF. In nucleotides, the CDR3 is TGTGCCAGCAGGTATACAGGGGCGTATACCTATGGCTACACCTTC.

The table lists this clone with many counts. DNA for the CDR3: TGTGCCAGCAGCTTAGTACCGAGCGGAGGCTACGAGCAGTACTTC. Its protein product is CASSLVPSGGYEQYF. V and J are TRBV11-2 and TRBJ2-7; perhaps TRBD2 as D (5 bases). Germline values: CDR1 SGHAT, CDR2 FQNNGV. There are 15 residues in the CDR3. With 1 base removed from V and 3 bases from J, the gap between germline ends came to 13 bases.

This clone was counted many times. The CDR3 DNA is TGTGCCAGTAGCCCAACCGACAGCTACAATCAGCCCCAGCATTTT. Translated, it gives CASSPTDSYNQPQHF. This chain links TRBV19 with TRBJ1-5, with D maybe TRBD1 (5 bases). V was trimmed by 6 bases and J by 3 bases, leaving 15 bases between them. The CDR3 length is 15 residues. Germline V gene data show CDR1 as LNHDA and CDR2 as SQIVND (reference sequence).

The table lists this clone with many counts. The chain couples TRBV28 to TRBJ2-7; tentative D call: TRBD1 (6 bases). The CDR3 covers 12 residues. V lost 3 bases and J 11 bases, leaving 14 bases between the germline ends. Germline assignment: CDR1 MDHEN and CDR2 SYDVKM. DNA of the CDR3: TGTGCCAGCAGTTTGTTCAGGGGCAGGGAGTACTTC. This encodes CASSLFRGREYF.

This clone was detected many times. The chain carries TRBV7-3 and TRBJ1-1; TRBD1 matches 9 bases. CDR1 SGHTA and CDR2 FQGTGA come from the germline V gene. Unmatched junction bases numbered 8, after V lost 5 bases and J lost 1 base. The CDR3 runs 16 residues. Here the CDR3 DNA reads TGTGCCAGCAGCAACCATCCGGGACAGGGGAACACTGAAGCTTTCTTT. Translation: CASSNHPGQGNTEAFF.

This clone was detected ten times or more. The rearrangement links TRBV7-9 to TRBJ2-7, with 8 bases lining up with TRBD1. Germline CDR1 is SEHNR and CDR2 is FQNEAQ (reference sequence). The length of the CDR3 is 15 residues. V shed 10 bases and J 2 bases; nucleotides not matched to a gene: 13. The CDR3 spells CATSMGTQGAYEQYF. CDR3 in DNA: TGTGCCACCTCCATGGGGACACAGGGGGCCTACGAGCAGTACTTC.

This clone was seen many times. J is TRBJ1-1 and V is TRBV11-2; D is uncertain. The V end was cut by 3 bases, the J end by 1 base, with 6 bases between. The CDR3 runs to 13 residues. Germline V gene data show CDR1 as SGHAT and CDR2 as FQNNGV. The CDR3 reads CASSLNTNTEAFF. CDR3 sequence (DNA): TGTGCCAGCAGCTTGAACACGAACACTGAAGCTTTCTTT.